This TCR beta chain was obtained from a study of T cell repertoires in cytomegalovirus infection. Whole-study context: In public TCR beta signatures, there were indications of both CMV infection and matching HLA type.

This clonotype was picked up many times. Its antigen is unknown. Whole-study findings and limits: Dominating the ex vivo response were HLA-C-restricted CMV-specific TCR beta clonotypes.

Each CDR3 protein is one row after TCRdb ran MiXCR on the reads. The sample contains roughly 760,000 distinct CDR3 sequences, 35% of which appear only once. Trimming left V 7 bases short and J 14 bases short, with 22 bases between. This CDR3 has 14 residues. Germline CDR1 and CDR2: SGHRS and YFSETQ. This chain uses TRBV5-1 with TRBJ1-6; a possible D gene is TRBD1 (5 bases). The specimen sequenced was PBMCs. The sequence came from a human donor in good health (CMV status not recorded). Some clones in this sample may be carry-over from other donors' samples. For the CDR3, the DNA is TGCGCCAGCGCCGGGGGGAAGGAACGTTCGGCCCTCCACTTT. Protein: CASAGGKERSALHF.